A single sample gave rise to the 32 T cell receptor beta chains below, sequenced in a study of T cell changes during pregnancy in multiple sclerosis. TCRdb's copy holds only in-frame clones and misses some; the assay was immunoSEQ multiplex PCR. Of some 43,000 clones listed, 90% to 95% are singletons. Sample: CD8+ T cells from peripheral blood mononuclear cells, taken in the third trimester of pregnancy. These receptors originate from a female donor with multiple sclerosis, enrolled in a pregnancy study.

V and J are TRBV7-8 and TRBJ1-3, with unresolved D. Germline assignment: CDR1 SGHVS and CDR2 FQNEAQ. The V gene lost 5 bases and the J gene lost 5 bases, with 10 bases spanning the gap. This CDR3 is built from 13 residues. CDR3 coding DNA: TGTGCCAGCAGCCTCGGGAGGAGAAACACCATATATTTT. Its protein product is CASSLGRRNTIYF.

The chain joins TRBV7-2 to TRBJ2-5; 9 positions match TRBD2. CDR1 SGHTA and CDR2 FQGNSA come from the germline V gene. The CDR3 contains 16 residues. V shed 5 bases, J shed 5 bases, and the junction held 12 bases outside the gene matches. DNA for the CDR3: TGTGCCAGCAGCCAACGGGTAGCGGGAGCTCGGGAGACCCAGTACTTC. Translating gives CASSQRVAGARETQYF.

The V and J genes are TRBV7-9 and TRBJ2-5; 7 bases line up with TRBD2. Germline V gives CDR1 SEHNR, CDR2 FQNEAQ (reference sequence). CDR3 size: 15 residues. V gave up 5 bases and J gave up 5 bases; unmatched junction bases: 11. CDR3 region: CASSQPGLGGETQYF. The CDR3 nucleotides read TGTGCCAGCAGCCAACCGGGCCTCGGGGGGGAGACCCAGTACTTC.

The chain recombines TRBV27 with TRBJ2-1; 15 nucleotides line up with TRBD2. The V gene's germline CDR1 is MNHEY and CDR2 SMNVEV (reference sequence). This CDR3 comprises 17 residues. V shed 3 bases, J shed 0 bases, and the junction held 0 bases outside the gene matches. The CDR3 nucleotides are TGTGCCAGCAGTTTGGGACTAGCGGGAGGCTCCTACAATGAGCAGTTCTTC. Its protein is CASSLGLAGGSYNEQFF.

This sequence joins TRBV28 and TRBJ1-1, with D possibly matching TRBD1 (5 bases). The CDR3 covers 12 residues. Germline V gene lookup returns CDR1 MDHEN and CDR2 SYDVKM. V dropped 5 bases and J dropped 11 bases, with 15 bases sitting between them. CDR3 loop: CASSPSGGSAFF. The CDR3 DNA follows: TGTGCCAGCAGTCCAAGTGGGGGGAGCGCTTTCTTT.

The CDR3 DNA reads as TGTGCCAGCAGCTCCTACAGCTCTAACTATGGCTACACCTTC. It yields the protein CASSSYSSNYGYTF. The V and J genes are TRBV7-8 and TRBJ1-2; D gene ambiguous. V was shortened by 4 bases and J by 0 bases, with 9 bases between the two germline ends. Germline lookup yields CDR1 SGHVS and CDR2 FQNEAQ. The CDR3 is made up of 14 amino acids.

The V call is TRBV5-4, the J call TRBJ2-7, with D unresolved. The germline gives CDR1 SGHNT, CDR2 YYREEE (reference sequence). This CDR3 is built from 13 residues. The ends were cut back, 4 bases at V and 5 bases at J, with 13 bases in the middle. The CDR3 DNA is TGTGCCAGCAGCGGGCCTGAAAGCCACGAGCAGTACTTC. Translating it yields CASSGPESHEQYF.

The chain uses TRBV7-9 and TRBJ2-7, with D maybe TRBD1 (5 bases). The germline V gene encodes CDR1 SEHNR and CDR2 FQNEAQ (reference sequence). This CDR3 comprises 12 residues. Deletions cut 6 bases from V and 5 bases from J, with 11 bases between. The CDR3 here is CASRNQGHEQYF. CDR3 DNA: TGTGCCAGCAGGAACCAGGGTCACGAGCAGTACTTC.

The CDR3 loop is CASSLTGTGGWSYEQYF. DNA for the CDR3: TGTGCCAGCAGCTTGACCGGGACAGGGGGCTGGTCCTACGAGCAGTACTTC. The chain links TRBV7-8 to TRBJ2-7; 12 nucleotides agree with TRBD1. The J segment lost 1 base and the V segment lost 3 bases, leaving 7 bases of the junction unmatched. The CDR3 spans 17 residues. In germline, CDR1 is SGHVS, CDR2 FQNEAQ.

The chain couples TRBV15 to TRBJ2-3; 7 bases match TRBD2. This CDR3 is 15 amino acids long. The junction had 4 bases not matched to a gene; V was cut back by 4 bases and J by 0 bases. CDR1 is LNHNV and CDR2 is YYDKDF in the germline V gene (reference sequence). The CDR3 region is CATSILALSTDTQYF. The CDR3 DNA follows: TGTGCCACCAGCATACTAGCGCTTAGCACAGATACGCAGTATTTT.

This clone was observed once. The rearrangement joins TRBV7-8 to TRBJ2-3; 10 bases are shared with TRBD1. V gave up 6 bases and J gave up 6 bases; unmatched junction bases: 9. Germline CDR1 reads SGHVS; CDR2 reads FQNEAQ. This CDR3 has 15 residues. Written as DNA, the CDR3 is TGTGCCAGCAGGCGCGGGACAGGGGAGAGGGATACGCAGTATTTT. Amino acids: CASRRGTGERDTQYF. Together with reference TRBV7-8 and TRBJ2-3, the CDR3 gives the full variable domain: GAGVSQSPRYKVAKRGQDVALRCDPISGHVSLFWYQQALGQGPEFLTYFQNEAQLDKSGLPSDRFFAERPEGSVSTLKIQRTQQEDSAVYLCASRRGTGERDTQYFGPGTRLTVL.

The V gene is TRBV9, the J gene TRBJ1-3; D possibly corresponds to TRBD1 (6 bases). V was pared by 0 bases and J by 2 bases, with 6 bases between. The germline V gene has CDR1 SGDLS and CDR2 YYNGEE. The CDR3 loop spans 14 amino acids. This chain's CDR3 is CASSVDRAGNTIYF. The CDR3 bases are TGTGCCAGCAGCGTAGACAGGGCTGGAAACACCATATATTTT.

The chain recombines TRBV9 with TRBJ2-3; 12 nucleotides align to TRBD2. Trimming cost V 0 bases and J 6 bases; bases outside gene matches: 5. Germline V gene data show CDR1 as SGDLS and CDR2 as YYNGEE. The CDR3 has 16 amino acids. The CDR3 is CASSVGPGTSGDTQYF. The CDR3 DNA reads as TGTGCCAGCAGCGTAGGCCCCGGGACTAGCGGGGATACGCAGTATTTT.

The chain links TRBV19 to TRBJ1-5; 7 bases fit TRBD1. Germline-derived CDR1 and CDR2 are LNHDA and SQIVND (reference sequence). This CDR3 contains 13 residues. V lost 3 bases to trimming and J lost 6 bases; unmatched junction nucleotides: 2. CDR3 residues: CASSMDRIQPQHF. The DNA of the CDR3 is TGTGCCAGTAGTATGGACAGGATTCAGCCCCAGCATTTT.

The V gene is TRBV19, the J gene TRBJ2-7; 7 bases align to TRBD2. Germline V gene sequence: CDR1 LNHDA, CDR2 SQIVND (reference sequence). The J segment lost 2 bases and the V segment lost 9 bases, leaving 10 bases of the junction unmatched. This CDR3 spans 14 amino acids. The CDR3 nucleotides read TGTGCCAGCTCCGGGGCTAGCGGCACCTACGAGCAGTACTTC. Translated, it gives CASSGASGTYEQYF.

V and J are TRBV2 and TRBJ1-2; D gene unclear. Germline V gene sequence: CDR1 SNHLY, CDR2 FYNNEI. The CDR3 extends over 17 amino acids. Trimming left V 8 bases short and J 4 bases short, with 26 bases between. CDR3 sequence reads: CASPFRLPEGGGYGYTF. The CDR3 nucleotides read TGTGCCAGCCCGTTCCGACTGCCCGAGGGAGGAGGCTATGGCTACACCTTC.

The CDR3 nucleotides read TGCAGCGGGGGGGAGTCCCCCACCGGGGAGCTGTTTTTT. Its protein is CSGGESPTGELFF. The chain has TRBV29-1 and TRBJ2-2; a weak D match, TRBD2 (6 bases). The CDR3 has 13 amino acids. Trimming took 7 bases from V and 4 from J, leaving 13 bases between them. The germline V gene encodes CDR1 SQVTM and CDR2 ANQGSEA.

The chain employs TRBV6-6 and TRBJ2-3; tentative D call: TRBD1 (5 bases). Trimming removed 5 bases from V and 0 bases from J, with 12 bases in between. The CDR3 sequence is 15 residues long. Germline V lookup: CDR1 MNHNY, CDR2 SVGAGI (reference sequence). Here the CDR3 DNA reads TGTGCCAGCAGTGCCAGGGTAACTAGCACAGATACGCAGTATTTT. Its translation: CASSARVTSTDTQYF.

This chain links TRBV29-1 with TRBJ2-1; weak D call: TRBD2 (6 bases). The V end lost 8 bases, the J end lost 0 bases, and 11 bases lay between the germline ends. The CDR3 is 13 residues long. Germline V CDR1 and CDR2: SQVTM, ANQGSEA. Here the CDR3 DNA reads TGCAGCAGTAGACTAGTCTCCTACAATGAGCAGTTCTTC. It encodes CSSRLVSYNEQFF.

This CDR3 reads CASRDRATGSYEQYF. In nucleotides, the CDR3 is TGTGCCAGTAGGGACAGGGCCACCGGATCCTACGAGCAGTACTTC. V and J are TRBV19 and TRBJ2-7, with 8 bases matching TRBD1. The V and J ends lost 6 bases and 1 base, in that order; junction bases with no gene match: 8. The CDR3 loop spans 15 amino acids. From germline, CDR1 is LNHDA and CDR2 SQIVND (reference sequence).

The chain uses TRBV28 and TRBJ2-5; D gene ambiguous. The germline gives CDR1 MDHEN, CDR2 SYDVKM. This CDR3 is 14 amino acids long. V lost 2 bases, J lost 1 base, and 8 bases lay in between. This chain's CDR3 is CASSLGLTQETQYF. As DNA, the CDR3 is TGTGCCAGCAGTTTAGGGCTAACCCAAGAGACCCAGTACTTC.

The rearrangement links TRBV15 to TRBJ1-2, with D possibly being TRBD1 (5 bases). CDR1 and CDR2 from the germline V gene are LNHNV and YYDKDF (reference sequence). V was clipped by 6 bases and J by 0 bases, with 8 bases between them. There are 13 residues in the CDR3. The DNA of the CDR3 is TGTGCCACCAGGCCGGGGGCTAACTATGGCTACACCTTC. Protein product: CATRPGANYGYTF.

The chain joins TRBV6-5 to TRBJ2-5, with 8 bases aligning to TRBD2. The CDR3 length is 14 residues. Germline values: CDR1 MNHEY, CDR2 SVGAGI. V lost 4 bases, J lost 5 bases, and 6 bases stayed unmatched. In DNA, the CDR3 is TGTGCCAGCAGTTTGGGACTAGTTAGGGAGACCCAGTACTTC. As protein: CASSLGLVRETQYF.

CDR3 residues: CASSFQGPTSYEQYF. The CDR3 coding sequence is TGTGCCAGCAGCTTCCAGGGCCCCACCAGTTACGAGCAGTACTTC. The rearrangement uses TRBV7-2 and TRBJ2-7; the D gene is possibly TRBD1 (5 bases). CDR1 SGHTA and CDR2 FQGNSA come from the germline V gene. V dropped 3 bases and J dropped 4 bases, with 16 bases sitting between them. The CDR3 contains 15 residues.

The CDR3 loop reads CASSDTYRDRGLNTEAFF. Here the CDR3 DNA reads TGTGCCAGCAGTGACACGTACCGCGACAGGGGGTTGAACACTGAAGCTTTCTTT. This rearrangement joins TRBV6-4 to TRBJ1-1; the match to TRBD1 covers 9 bases. The CDR3 consists of 18 residues. After removal of 2 bases from V and 0 bases from J, the junction contained 10 bases not matched to a gene. Germline lookup yields CDR1 MRHNA and CDR2 SNTAGT.

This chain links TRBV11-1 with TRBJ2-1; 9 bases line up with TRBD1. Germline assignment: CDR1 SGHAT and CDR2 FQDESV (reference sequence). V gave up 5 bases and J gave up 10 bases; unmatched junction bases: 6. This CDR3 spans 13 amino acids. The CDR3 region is CASSPGQGTEQFF. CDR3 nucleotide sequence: TGTGCCAGCAGCCCTGGACAGGGGACAGAGCAGTTCTTC.

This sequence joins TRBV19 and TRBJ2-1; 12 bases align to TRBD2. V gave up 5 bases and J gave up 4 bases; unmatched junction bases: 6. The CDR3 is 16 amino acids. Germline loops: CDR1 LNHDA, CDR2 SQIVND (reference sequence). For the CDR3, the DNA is TGTGCCAGTAGTCACCTAGCGGGAGGGGGATACAATGAGCAGTTCTTC. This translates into CASSHLAGGGYNEQFF.

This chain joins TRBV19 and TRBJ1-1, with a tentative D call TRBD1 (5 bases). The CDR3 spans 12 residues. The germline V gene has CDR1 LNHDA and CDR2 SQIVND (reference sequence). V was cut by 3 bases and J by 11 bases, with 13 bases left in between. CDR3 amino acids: CASSIGLTEAFF. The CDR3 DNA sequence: TGTGCCAGTAGTATTGGGTTGACAGAGGCTTTCTTT.

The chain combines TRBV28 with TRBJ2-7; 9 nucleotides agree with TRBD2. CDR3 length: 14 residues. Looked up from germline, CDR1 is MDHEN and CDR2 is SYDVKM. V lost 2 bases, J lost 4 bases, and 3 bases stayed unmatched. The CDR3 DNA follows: TGTGCCAGCAGTTTAGGGCTAGCGGGATACGAGCAGTACTTC. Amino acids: CASSLGLAGYEQYF.

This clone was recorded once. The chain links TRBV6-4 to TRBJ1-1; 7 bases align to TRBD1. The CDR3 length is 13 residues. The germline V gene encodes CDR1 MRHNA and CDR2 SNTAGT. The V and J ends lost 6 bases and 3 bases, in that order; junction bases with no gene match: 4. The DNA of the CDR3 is TGTGCCAGCAGCCGAACAGGGGACACTGAAGCTTTCTTT. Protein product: CASSRTGDTEAFF.

Here the CDR3 DNA reads TGTGCCAGCAGCTTCGGACAGATCGACACTGAAGCTTTCTTT. Its protein product is CASSFGQIDTEAFF. This rearrangement joins TRBV5-5 to TRBJ1-1; the D gene is possibly TRBD1 (6 bases). Germline CDR1 SGHKS, CDR2 YYEKEE (reference sequence). The CDR3 totals 14 residues. Trimming removed 2 bases at V and 3 bases at J, with 11 bases between.

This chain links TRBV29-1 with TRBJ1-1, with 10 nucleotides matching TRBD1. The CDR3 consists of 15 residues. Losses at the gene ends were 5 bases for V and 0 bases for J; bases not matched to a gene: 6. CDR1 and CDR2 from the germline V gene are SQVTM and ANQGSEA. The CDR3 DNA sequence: TGCAGCGTTCTGGGACAGGGGTCCATGAACACTGAAGCTTTCTTT. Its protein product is CSVLGQGSMNTEAFF.